This TCR beta chain was obtained from a study of cytomegalovirus exposure and HLA in healthy donors (TCRdb year 2017). About the study as a whole: The 500 to 800 repertoires of the first cohort and the roughly 110 validation repertoires were produced on the same platform, according to a later analysis. The study was designed to test whether signatures of past pathogen exposure could be identified by cataloging public T cell receptors. Besides the first cohort of roughly 640 subjects, a separate validation cohort made up of 120 or so different subjects was used. High-throughput TCR immunosequencing, statistical association of individual TCRs with disease status, and machine learning were combined to predict cytomegalovirus infection status.

The paper as a whole reports these results and caveats: According to the authors, the approach could potentially be generalized to other disease states and immunological phenotypes. A total of roughly 160 TCR beta chains were listed by the study as associated with cytomegalovirus. A later analysis had no HLA typing for the validation cohort, so co-occurrence there was scored across all 130 or so repertoires. In a later analysis, TCRs clustered in the first cohort were found to also tend to co-occur in the 110 or so validation repertoires, with about 93% of cluster scores above 0. A few of the identified cytomegalovirus-associated TCR beta chains were confirmed in vitro to be specific for cytomegalovirus antigens. Cytomegalovirus status was reported to be diagnosed by the classifier with high specificity and sensitivity in both the original and validation cohorts. Across donors, most TCR sequences were observed very rarely, whereas some public TCRs were present in many individuals.

The method behind the library was the immunoSEQ multiplex PCR assay. Regarding the original processing steps: To diagnose cytomegalovirus status from the catalog of TCR beta chain sequences, a statistical classification framework was built. The table was pulled from immuneACCESS by TCRdb, which kept in-frame rearrangements only. Such tables lose some clones; where checked, under half of the loss comes from unresolved V genes, and the rest has no known cause. V and J calls and clone size follow that table, whereas D and trimming were derived from the DNA. The table for this sample lists 200,000 to 300,000 clones; about nine tenths of them were counted only once. The top ten clones comprise around 3.1% of the sample. On this clone itself: What this receptor recognizes is not known. There are no base qualities to consult, and no much larger clone falls within one base.

Separate from the approximately 670-subject first cohort, the validation cohort of roughly 120 subjects was the group to which the donors belonged. Sequencing input: PBMCs. This sequence was found in a woman in her 30s in good health and CMV-seronegative.

DNA sequence: TGTGCCAGCAGCCCCTTTCCGGGGGGCACCATATATTTT. Translation gives CASSPFPGGTIYF. The chain is assembled from TRBV5-6 and TRBJ1-3; TRBD1 is a possible D gene, resting on 5 matching bases. Taken from the germline V gene, the CDR1 and CDR2 loops are SGHDT and YYEEEE. The CDR3 has 13 amino acids, counting the end cysteine and phenylalanine. CDR3 DNA is the only sequence kept; it has 39 bases, read in frame from the first base. The junction shows trimming of 4 bases on V and 9 bases on J, plus 14 bases between the germline ends. Outside the CDR3, residues come from the reference TRBV5-6 and TRBJ1-3 proteins, so the full variable domain is: DAGVTQSPTHLIKTRGQQVTLRCSPKSGHDTVSWYQQALGQGPQFIFQYYEEEERQRGNFPDRFSGHQFPNYSSELNVNALLLGDSALYLCASSPFPGGTIYFGEGSWLTVV.